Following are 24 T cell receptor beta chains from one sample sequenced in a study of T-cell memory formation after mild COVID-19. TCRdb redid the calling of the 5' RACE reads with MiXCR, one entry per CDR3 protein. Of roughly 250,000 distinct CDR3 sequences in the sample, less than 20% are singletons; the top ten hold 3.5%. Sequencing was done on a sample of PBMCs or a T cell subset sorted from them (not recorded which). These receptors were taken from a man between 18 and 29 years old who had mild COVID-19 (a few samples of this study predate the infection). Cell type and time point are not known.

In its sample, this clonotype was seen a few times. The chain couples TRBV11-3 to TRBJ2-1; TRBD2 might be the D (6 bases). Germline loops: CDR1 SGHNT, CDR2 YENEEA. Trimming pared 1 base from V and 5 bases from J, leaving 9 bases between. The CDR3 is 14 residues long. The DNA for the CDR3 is TGTGCCAGCAGCTTAGGGGGGGACGACAATGAGCAGTTCTTC. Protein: CASSLGGDDNEQFF. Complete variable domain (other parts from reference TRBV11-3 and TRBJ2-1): EAGVVQSPRYKIIEKKQPVAFWCNPISGHNTLYWYLQNLGQGPELLIRYENEEAVDDSQLPKDRFSAERLKGVDSTLKIQPAELGDSAVYLCASSLGGDDNEQFFGPGTRLTVL.

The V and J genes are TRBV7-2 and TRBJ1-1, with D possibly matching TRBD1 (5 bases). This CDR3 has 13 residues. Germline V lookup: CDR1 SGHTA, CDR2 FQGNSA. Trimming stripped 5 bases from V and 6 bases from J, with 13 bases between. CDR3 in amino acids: CASSHYRRPEAFF. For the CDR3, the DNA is TGTGCCAGCAGCCATTACAGGAGGCCTGAAGCTTTCTTT.

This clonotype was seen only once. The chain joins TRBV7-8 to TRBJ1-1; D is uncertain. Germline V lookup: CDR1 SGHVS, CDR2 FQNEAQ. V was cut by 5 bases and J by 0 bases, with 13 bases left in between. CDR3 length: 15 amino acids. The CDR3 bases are TGTGCCAGCAGCCCGGGCCCGACGGTGAACACTGAAGCTTTCTTT. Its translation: CASSPGPTVNTEAFF.

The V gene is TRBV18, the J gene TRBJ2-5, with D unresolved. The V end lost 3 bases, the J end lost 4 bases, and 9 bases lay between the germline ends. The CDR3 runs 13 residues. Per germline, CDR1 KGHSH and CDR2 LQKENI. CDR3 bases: TGTGCCAGCTCACCCTCTCGAGTAGAGACCCAGTACTTC. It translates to CASSPSRVETQYF.

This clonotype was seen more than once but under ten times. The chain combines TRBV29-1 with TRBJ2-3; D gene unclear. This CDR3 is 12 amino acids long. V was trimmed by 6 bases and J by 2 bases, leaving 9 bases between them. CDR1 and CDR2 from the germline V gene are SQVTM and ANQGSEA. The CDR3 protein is CSVHQYTDTQYF. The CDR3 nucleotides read TGCAGCGTCCACCAATACACAGATACGCAGTATTTT.

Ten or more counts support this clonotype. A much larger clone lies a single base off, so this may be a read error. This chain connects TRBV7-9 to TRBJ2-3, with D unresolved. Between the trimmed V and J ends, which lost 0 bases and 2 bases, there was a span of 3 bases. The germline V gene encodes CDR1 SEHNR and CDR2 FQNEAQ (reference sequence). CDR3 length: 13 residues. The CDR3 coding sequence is TGTGCCAGCAGCTTAGCGGACACAGATACGCAGTATTTT. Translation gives CASSLADTDTQYF.

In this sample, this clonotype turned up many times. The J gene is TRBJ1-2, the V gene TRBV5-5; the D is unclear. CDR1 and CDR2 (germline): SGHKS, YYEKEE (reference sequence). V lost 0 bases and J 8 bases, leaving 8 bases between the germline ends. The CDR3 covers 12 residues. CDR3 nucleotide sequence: TGTGCCAGCAGCTTGGACAGTCCCGGCTACACCTTC. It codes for CASSLDSPGYTF.

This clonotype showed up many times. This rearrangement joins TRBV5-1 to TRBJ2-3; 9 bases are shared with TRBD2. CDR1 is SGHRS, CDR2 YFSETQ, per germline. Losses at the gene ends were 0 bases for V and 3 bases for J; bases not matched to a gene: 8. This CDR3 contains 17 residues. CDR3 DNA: TGCGCCAGCAGCTTGGGGCCTCGTAGCGGGGGAACAGATACGCAGTATTTT. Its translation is CASSLGPRSGGTDTQYF.

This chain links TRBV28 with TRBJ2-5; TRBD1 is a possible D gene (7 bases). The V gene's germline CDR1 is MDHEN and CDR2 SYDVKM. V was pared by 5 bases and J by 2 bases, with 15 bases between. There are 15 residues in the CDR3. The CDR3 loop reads CASSPGGGLQETQYF. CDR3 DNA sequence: TGTGCCAGCAGTCCCGGAGGGGGCCTGCAAGAGACCCAGTACTTC.

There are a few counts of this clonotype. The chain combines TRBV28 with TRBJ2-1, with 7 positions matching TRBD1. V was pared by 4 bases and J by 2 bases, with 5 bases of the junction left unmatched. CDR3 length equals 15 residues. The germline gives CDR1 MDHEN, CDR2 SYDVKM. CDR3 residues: CASSSGQAAYNEQFF. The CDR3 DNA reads TGTGCCAGCAGTTCTGGACAGGCCGCCTACAATGAGCAGTTCTTC.

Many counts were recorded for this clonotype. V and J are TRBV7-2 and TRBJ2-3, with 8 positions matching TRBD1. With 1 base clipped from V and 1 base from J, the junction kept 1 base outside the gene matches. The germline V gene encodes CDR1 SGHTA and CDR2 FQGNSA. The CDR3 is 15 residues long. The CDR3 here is CASSLVTGGTDTQYF. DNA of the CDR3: TGTGCCAGCAGCTTAGTGACAGGGGGCACAGATACGCAGTATTTT. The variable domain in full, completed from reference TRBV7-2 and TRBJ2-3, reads GAGVSQSPSNKVTEKGKDVELRCDPISGHTALYWYRQSLGQGLEFLIYFQGNSAPDKSGLPSDRFSAERTGGSVSTLTIQRTQQEDSAVYLCASSLVTGGTDTQYFGPGTRLTVL.

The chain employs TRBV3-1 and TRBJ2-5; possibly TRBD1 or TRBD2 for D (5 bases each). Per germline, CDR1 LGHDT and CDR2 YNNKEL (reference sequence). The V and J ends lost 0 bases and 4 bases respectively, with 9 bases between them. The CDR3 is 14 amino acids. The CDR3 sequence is CASSQDSGRETQYF. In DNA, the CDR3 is TGTGCCAGCAGCCAAGATTCAGGGAGAGAGACCCAGTACTTC.

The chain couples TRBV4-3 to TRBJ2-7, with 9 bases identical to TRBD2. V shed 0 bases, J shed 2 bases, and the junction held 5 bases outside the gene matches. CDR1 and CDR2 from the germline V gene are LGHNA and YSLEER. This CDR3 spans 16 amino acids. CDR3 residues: CASSQDLASGAYEQYF. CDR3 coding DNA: TGCGCCAGCAGCCAAGATTTGGCTAGCGGGGCCTACGAGCAGTACTTC.

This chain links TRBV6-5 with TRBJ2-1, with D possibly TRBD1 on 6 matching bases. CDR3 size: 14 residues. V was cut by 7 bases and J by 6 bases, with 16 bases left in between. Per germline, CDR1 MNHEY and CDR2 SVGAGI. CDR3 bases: TGTGCCAGCAAGTATGGACAGAACTTCAATGAGCAGTTCTTC. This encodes CASKYGQNFNEQFF.

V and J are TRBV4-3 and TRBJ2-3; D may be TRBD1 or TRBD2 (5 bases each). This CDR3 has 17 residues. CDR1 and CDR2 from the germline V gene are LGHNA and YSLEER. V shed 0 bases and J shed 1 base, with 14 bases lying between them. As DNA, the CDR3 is TGCGCCAGCAGCCAAGATTTTTCCGGGGCCGGCACAGATACGCAGTATTTT. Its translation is CASSQDFSGAGTDTQYF.

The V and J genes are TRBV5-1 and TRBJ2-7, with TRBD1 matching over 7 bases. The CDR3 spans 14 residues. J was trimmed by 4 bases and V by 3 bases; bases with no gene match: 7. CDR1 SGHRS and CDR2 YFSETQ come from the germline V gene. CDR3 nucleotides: TGCGCCAGCAGCTCCCAGGGGGACGGATACGAGCAGTACGTC. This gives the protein CASSSQGDGYEQYV.

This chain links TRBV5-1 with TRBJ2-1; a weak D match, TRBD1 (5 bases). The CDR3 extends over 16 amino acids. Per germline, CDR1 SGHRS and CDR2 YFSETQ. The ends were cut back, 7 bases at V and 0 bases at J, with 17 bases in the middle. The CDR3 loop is CASSTMGLNSYNEQFF. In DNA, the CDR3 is TGCGCCAGCTCCACGATGGGGCTTAACTCCTACAATGAGCAGTTCTTC.

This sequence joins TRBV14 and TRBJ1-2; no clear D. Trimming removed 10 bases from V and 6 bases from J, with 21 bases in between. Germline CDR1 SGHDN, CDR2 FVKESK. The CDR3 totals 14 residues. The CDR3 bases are TGTGCCATCCGCGAGTTCCGGCGAGGTAATGGCTACACCTTC. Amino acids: CAIREFRRGNGYTF.

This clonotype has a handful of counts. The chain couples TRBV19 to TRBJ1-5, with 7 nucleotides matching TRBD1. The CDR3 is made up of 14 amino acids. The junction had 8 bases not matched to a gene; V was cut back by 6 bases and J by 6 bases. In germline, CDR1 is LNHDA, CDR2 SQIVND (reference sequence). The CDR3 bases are TGTGCCAGTAGCGACAGGGTATCAGCTCAGCCCCAGCATTTT. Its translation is CASSDRVSAQPQHF.

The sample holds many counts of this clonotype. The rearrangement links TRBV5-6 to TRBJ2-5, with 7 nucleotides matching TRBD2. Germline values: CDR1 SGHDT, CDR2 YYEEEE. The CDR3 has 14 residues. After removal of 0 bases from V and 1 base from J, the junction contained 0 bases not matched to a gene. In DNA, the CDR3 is TGTGCCAGCAGCTTGGGGGGGGGCCAAGAGACCCAGTACTTC. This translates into CASSLGGGQETQYF.

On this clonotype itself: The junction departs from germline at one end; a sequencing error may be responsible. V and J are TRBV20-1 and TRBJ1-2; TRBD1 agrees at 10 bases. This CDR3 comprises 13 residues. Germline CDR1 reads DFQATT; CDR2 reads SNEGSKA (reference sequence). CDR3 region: CSARARQGAEPLF. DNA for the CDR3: TGCAGTGCTAGAGCGCGACAGGGGGCGGAGCCCCTCTTC.

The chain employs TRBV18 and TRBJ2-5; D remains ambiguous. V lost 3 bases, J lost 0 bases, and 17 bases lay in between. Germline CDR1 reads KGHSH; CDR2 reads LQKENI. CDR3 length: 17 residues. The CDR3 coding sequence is TGTGCCAGCTCACCGTCGGCACACCGAAAACACCAAGAGACCCAGTACTTC. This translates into CASSPSAHRKHQETQYF.

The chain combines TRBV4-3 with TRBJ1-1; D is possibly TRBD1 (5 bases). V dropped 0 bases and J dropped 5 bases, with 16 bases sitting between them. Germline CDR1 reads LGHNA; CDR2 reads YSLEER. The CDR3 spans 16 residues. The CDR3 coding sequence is TGCGCCAGCAGCCAAGATTTTTACGGTACAGGTACTGAAGCTTTCTTT. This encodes CASSQDFYGTGTEAFF.

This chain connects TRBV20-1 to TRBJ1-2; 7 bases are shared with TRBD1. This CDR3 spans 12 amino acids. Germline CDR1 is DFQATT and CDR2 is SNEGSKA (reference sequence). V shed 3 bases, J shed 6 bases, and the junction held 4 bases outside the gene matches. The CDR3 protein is CSASRGLDGYTF. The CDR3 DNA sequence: TGCAGTGCTAGTAGGGGGCTTGATGGCTACACCTTC.